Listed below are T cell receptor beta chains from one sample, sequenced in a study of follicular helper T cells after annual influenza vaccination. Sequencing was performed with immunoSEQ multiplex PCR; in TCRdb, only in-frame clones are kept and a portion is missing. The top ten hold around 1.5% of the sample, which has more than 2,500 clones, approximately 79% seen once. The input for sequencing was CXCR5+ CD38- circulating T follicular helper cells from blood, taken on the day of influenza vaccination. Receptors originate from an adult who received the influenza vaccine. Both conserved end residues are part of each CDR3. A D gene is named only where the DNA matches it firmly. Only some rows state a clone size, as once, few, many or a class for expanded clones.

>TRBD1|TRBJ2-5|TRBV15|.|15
TGTGCCACCAGCAGGGGGACAGGGCAGGGTGGGGCCCAGTACTTC
CATSRGTGQGGAQYF
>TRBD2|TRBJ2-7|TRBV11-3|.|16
TGTGCCAGCAGCCTATCTCGGCTAGCGGGGAGGTACGAGCAGTACTTC
CASSLSRLAGRYEQYF
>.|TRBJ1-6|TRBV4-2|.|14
TGTGCCAGCAGCCAAGAAGCAGGAGATTCACCCCTCCACTTT
CASSQEAGDSPLHF
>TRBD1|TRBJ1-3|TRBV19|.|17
TGTGCCAGTACCTGGGACAGCAGGCGTCTCTCTGGAAACACCATATATTTT
CASTWDSRRLSGNTIYF
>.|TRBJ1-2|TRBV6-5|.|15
TGTGCCAGCAGTTACTCAGGCAGGGTGGTAGGAGGCTACACCTTC
CASSYSGRVVGGYTF
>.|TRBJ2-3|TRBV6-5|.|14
TGTGCCAGCAGTACTCCCCAGGGGTTGGCTACGCAGTATTTT
CASSTPQGLATQYF
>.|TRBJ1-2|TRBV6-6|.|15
TGTGCCAGCAGTTACAGCGGGTTGGGAGGCTATGGCTACACCTTC
CASSYSGLGGYGYTF
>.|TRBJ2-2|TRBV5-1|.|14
TGCGCCAGCCTATTATCTAGCAACACCGGGGAGCTGTTTTTT
CASLLSSNTGELFF
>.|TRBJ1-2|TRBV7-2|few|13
TGTGCCAGCAGCTTAGGAGGGGACCATGGCTACACCTTC
CASSLGGDHGYTF
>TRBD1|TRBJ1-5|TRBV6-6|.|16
TGTGCCAGCAAACCTGGGACAGTCAGTCGCAATCAGCCCCAGCATTTT
CASKPGTVSRNQPQHF
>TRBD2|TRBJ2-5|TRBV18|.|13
TGTGCCAGCTCAGGACTAGCGGAAGAGACCCAGTACTTC
CASSGLAEETQYF
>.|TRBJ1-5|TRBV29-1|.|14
TGCAGCGTGTGTATTTTCGAGGGCTGTCAGCCCCAGCATTTT
CSVCIFEGCQPQHF
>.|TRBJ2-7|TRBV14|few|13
TGTGCCAGCAGCCAAGATCGGCAGGGAGAGCAGTACTTC
CASSQDRQGEQYF
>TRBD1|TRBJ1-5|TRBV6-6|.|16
TGTGCCACCGCTTTAGGGGACAGGGGCTACAATCAGCCCCAGCATTTT
CATALGDRGYNQPQHF
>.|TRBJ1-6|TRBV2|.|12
TGTGCCATAAAGACTACGGCGGGACCCCTCCACTTT
CAIKTTAGPLHF
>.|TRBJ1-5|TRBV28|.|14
TGTGCCAGCAGTTTAGGGACTAGGGATCAGCCCCAGCATTTT
CASSLGTRDQPQHF
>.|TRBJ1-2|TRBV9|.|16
TGTGCCAGCAGCTACTCCGGGACGGCGTCGAACTATGGCTACACCTTC
CASSYSGTASNYGYTF
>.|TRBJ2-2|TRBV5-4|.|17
TGTGCCAGCCGGCATCAGCTTGGATTAGGGAGTACCGGGGAGCTGTTTTTT
CASRHQLGLGSTGELFF
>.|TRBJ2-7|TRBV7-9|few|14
TGTGCCAGCAGCTCTCGCGGGGCCGTCTACGAGCAGTACTTC
CASSSRGAVYEQYF
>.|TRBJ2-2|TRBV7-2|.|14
TGTGCCAGCAGCTATCAGGTGGACACCGGGGAGCTGTTTTTT
CASSYQVDTGELFF
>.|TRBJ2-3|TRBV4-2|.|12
TGTGCCAGCAGGGCTAGCACAGATACGCAGTATTTT
CASRASTDTQYF
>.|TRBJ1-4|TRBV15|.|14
TGTGCCACCAGCATACGGACGGTGAATGAAAAACTGTTTTTT
CATSIRTVNEKLFF
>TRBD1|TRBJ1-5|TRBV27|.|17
TGTGCCAGCAGTTTCACACCGACAGGGCGGGGTAATCAGCCCCAGCATTTT
CASSFTPTGRGNQPQHF
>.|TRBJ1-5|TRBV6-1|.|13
TGTGCCAGTACAGGGACTACTAATCAGCCCCAGCATTTT
CASTGTTNQPQHF
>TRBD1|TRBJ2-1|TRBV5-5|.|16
TGTGCCAGCAGCTTGGCCTGGGGACAGGGACTCAATGAGCAGTTCTTC
CASSLAWGQGLNEQFF
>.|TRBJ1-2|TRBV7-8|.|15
TGTGCCAGCAGCTTAGCTGGGGAGGCTAACTATGGCTACACCTTC
CASSLAGEANYGYTF
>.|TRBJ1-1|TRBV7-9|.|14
TGTGCCAGCAGCTTAGTCGGGACTTCGTCTGAAGCTTTCTTT
CASSLVGTSSEAFF
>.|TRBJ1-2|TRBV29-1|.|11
TGCAGCGTTGACGGCTACTATGGCTACACCTTC
CSVDGYYGYTF
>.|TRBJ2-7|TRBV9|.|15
TGTGCCAGCAGCGTAGGAACTAGTCCGGTCTACGAGCAGTACTTC
CASSVGTSPVYEQYF
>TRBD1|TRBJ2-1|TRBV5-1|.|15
TGCGCCAGCAGTGAACAGGGGACCGGGACGAATGAGCAGTTCTTC
CASSEQGTGTNEQFF
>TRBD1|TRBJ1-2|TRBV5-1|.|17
TGCGCCAGCAGCTTGGACTCAGGACAGGGGGCGCGAAATGGCTACACCTTC
CASSLDSGQGARNGYTF
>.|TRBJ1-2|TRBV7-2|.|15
TGTGCCAGCAGCCAACGGGGAGGGCATGACTATGGCTACACCTTC
CASSQRGGHDYGYTF
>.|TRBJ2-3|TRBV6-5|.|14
TGTGCCAGCAGTTACTCGTACAGCACAGATACGCAGTATTTT
CASSYSYSTDTQYF
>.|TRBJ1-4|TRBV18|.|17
TGTGCCAGCTCACCATGGAGTGTCGGAGCAACTAATGAAAAACTGTTTTTT
CASSPWSVGATNEKLFF
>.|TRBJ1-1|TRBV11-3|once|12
TGTGCCAGCAGCTTCGGGGGCCCTGAAGCTTTCTTT
CASSFGGPEAFF
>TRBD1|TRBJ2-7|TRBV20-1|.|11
TGCAGTGCCTGGACAGGTTACGAGCAGTACTTC
CSAWTGYEQYF
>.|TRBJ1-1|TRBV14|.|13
TGTGCCAGCAGCCAAAACAGCGGAGAGGTAGCTTTCTTT
CASSQNSGEVAFF
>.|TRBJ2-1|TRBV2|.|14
TGTGCCAGCAGTCAGTCGTCTTCCTACAATGAGCAGTTCTTC
CASSQSSSYNEQFF
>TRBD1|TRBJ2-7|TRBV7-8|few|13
TGTGCCAGCAGCGGCAGACAGGGTTCCGAGCAGTACTTC
CASSGRQGSEQYF
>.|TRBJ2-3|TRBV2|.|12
TGTGCCAGCAGTTACGGCCCGGGGGCGCAGTATTTT
CASSYGPGAQYF
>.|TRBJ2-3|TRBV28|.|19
TGTGCCAGCAGGGGGCGAGGTTGGTCCAGGGAGTTATTTGGTGATACGCAGTATTTT
CASRGRGWSRELFGDTQYF
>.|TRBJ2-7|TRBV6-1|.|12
TGTGCCAGCAGTGAACTAGGGATCGAGCAGTACTTC
CASSELGIEQYF
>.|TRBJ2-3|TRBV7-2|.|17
TGTGCCAGCAGCCTGGGGAAGGGGGGGTTTAGCACAGATACGCAGTATTTT
CASSLGKGGFSTDTQYF
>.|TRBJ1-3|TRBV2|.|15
TGTGCCAGCAGTGAACGGGCTACCTCTGGAAACACCATATATTTT
CASSERATSGNTIYF
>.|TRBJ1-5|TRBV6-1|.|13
TGTGCCAGCAGTGAAGCGCGGGCCCAGCCCCAGCATTTT
CASSEARAQPQHF
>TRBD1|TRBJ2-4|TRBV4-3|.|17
TGCGCCAGCAGCCAAGGACAGACAGGGATAGCCAAAAACATTCAGTACTTC
CASSQGQTGIAKNIQYF
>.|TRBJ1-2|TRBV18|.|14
TGTGCCAGCTCACCACCGGGCCAGAACTATGGCTACACCTTC
CASSPPGQNYGYTF
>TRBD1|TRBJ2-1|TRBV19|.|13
TGTGCCACCCTGGGACAGGTTTTCAATGAGCAGTTCTTC
CATLGQVFNEQFF